A single T cell receptor (beta chain) is shown here with its context. With 60 Vbeta and 13 Jbeta primers, the PCR was carried out. Generated by immunoSEQ multiplex PCR, the TCRdb table keeps only in-frame clones and is missing some. This listing includes around 78,000 clones. This entry belongs to a study of cytomegalovirus exposure and HLA in healthy donors. The CDR3 is 13 residues long. The germline V gene encodes CDR1 LGHNT and CDR2 FRNRAP. Trimming took off 6 bases at V and 4 bases at J, with 9 bases between the two ends. V usage is TRBV12-5 and J usage is TRBJ2-2; D unresolved. The sequenced sample consisted of PBMCs. The clonotype was recovered from a man younger than 35 in good health and CMV-seropositive. This CDR3 reads CASGLIPTGELFF. CDR3 coding DNA: TGTGCTAGTGGCTTAATCCCCACCGGGGAGCTGTTTTTT.